This passage covers 22 T cell receptor beta chains from one sample sequenced in a study of blood T cells in healthy people across ages. Combining a sample-barcoded 5' primer with a J-beta primer mix, a second PCR ran for roughly 7 to 12 cycles. TCRdb redid the calling of the 5' RACE reads with MiXCR, one entry per CDR3 protein. The sample holds just over 1 million distinct CDR3 sequences, 40% to 45% seen once. Sequencing was performed on blood. Source of these receptors: a woman aged 55-70 years in good health.

This clonotype was observed a handful of times. The CDR3 DNA reads as TGCAGCGTTCCCAGCGGATTCTACAATGAGCAGTTCTTC. This sequence encodes CSVPSGFYNEQFF. This rearrangement joins TRBV29-1 to TRBJ2-1, with TRBD2 as a possible D gene (5 bases). Germline assignment: CDR1 SQVTM and CDR2 ANQGSEA. V dropped 5 bases and J dropped 3 bases, with 11 bases sitting between them. The CDR3 covers 13 residues.

There are a few counts of this clonotype. CDR3 amino acids: CASSLGTENQPQHF. CDR3 coding DNA: TGCGCCAGCAGCTTAGGGACAGAAAATCAGCCCCAGCATTTT. The rearrangement joins TRBV5-1 to TRBJ1-5; the match to TRBD1 covers 7 bases. CDR1 and CDR2 (germline): SGHRS, YFSETQ. V gave up 2 bases and J gave up 4 bases; unmatched junction bases: 3. This CDR3 has 14 amino acids.

The V call is TRBV20-1, the J call TRBJ2-1; no clear D gene. The ends were cut back, 6 bases at V and 7 bases at J, with 10 bases in the middle. The germline V gene has CDR1 DFQATT and CDR2 SNEGSKA (reference sequence). CDR3 length equals 11 residues. In DNA, the CDR3 is TGCAGTGCGCCCGGCGTGAATGAGCAGTTCTTC. Encoded protein: CSAPGVNEQFF.

This rearrangement joins TRBV6-6 to TRBJ2-7; no clear D gene. Germline loops: CDR1 MNHNY, CDR2 SVGAGI (reference sequence). Deletions cut 5 bases from V and 7 bases from J, with 24 bases between. The CDR3 runs 16 residues. The CDR3 sequence: CASSLRLGGVSNEQYF. CDR3 DNA sequence: TGTGCCAGCAGTCTCCGACTGGGCGGAGTCTCTAATGAGCAGTACTTC.

The V gene is TRBV7-2, the J gene TRBJ2-3, with 14 bases that match TRBD2. J lost 0 bases, V lost 1 base, and 9 bases had no gene match. The CDR3 sequence is 20 residues long. Germline V gene sequence: CDR1 SGHTA, CDR2 FQGNSA. The CDR3 region is CASSLVGLAGVGASTDTQYF. CDR3 in DNA: TGTGCCAGCAGCTTAGTGGGACTAGCGGGAGTTGGGGCGAGCACAGATACGCAGTATTTT. Together with reference TRBV7-2 and TRBJ2-3, the CDR3 gives the full variable domain: GAGVSQSPSNKVTEKGKDVELRCDPISGHTALYWYRQSLGQGLEFLIYFQGNSAPDKSGLPSDRFSAERTGGSVSTLTIQRTQQEDSAVYLCASSLVGLAGVGASTDTQYFGPGTRLTVL.

This chain uses TRBV9 with TRBJ2-5; 12 bases fit TRBD2. This CDR3 region has 16 residues. Looked up from germline, CDR1 is SGDLS and CDR2 is YYNGEE. V was clipped by 6 bases and J by 9 bases; unmatched bases: 15. CDR3 DNA: TGTGCCAGCAACGGGCTAGCGGGAGGGGGACAAGGCCCCCAGTACTTC. This codes for CASNGLAGGGQGPQYF.

The CDR3 bases are TGCAGTGCTAGAGACGGAGAGGGAGATACGCAGTATTTT. Its translation is CSARDGEGDTQYF. The rearrangement joins TRBV20-1 to TRBJ2-3; perhaps TRBD2 as D (5 bases). This CDR3 is 13 amino acids long. V lost 0 bases and J lost 5, with 9 bases in between. The germline gives CDR1 DFQATT, CDR2 SNEGSKA (reference sequence).

This chain joins TRBV12-3 or TRBV12-4 and TRBJ1-5, with D perhaps matching TRBD1 (6 bases). V dropped 6 bases and J dropped 3 bases, with 12 bases sitting between them. The CDR3 sequence is 14 residues long. The CDR3 region has the DNA TGTGCCAGCAGGTCCGCAGGGGCCAATCAGCCCCAGCATTTT. This translates into CASRSAGANQPQHF.

This clonotype was picked up one time. The gene calls are TRBV20-1 and TRBJ2-5; 8 bases are a match to TRBD2. The CDR3 is made up of 15 amino acids. CDR1 and CDR2 from the germline V gene are DFQATT and SNEGSKA (reference sequence). V shed 2 bases and J 11 bases; nucleotides not matched to a gene: 16. CDR3 nucleotides: TGCAGTGCTAGAAGAACTAGCGGAGTCCTTGTTGAGCAGTACTTC. It translates to CSARRTSGVLVEQYF.

The chain carries TRBV11-1 and TRBJ2-4; 12 positions match TRBD1. Germline lookup yields CDR1 SGHAT and CDR2 FQDESV (reference sequence). The CDR3 contains 15 residues. V trimming: 4 bases; J trimming: 6 bases; junction bases outside the gene matches: 4. CDR3: CASSSGTGGSNIQYF. In nucleotides, the CDR3 is TGTGCCAGCAGCTCCGGGACAGGGGGCTCAAACATTCAGTACTTC.

This chain links TRBV11-2 with TRBJ2-1; the D is unclear. CDR3 length: 17 amino acids. The V gene's germline CDR1 is SGHAT and CDR2 FQNNGV. V was trimmed by 3 bases and J by 2 bases, leaving 17 bases between them. The CDR3 here is CASSLGRIGTTYNEQFF. The CDR3 DNA sequence: TGTGCCAGCAGCTTGGGCCGTATAGGTACGACCTACAATGAGCAGTTCTTC.

This clonotype showed up just a few times. The chain combines TRBV12-3 or TRBV12-4 with TRBJ2-7, with no clear D. The CDR3 is made up of 14 amino acids. V lost 1 base and J lost 3, with 10 bases in between. The CDR3 sequence is CASSLDTSIYEQYF. CDR3 in DNA: TGTGCCAGCAGTTTAGACACATCAATCTACGAGCAGTACTTC.

V and J are TRBV27 and TRBJ2-7; 8 bases align to TRBD2. Germline V gene sequence: CDR1 MNHEY, CDR2 SMNVEV (reference sequence). The V gene end was trimmed by 6 bases and the J gene end by 4 bases; junction bases not matched to a gene: 8. The CDR3 covers 14 residues. CDR3 nucleotides: TGTGCCAGCAGCAAGCGGGAGAGAGGTTACGAGCAGTACTTC. Its translation is CASSKRERGYEQYF.

The V call is TRBV20-1, the J call TRBJ1-2; 9 bases fit TRBD1. In germline, CDR1 is DFQATT, CDR2 SNEGSKA (reference sequence). The CDR3 is 13 residues long. J gave up 6 bases and V 6 bases, and 8 bases lay outside the gene matches. The CDR3 is CSATTGGGNGYTF. CDR3 sequence (DNA): TGCAGTGCAACTACAGGGGGCGGCAATGGCTACACCTTC.

This chain uses TRBV4-2 with TRBJ1-2; no clear D gene. Trimming cost V 0 bases and J 8 bases, with 13 bases left between them. The germline V gene encodes CDR1 LGHNA and CDR2 YNFKEQ. This CDR3 comprises 14 residues. The CDR3 DNA is TGTGCCAGCAGCCAAGAATCATTTAGCGGGGGCTACACCTTC. Its protein product is CASSQESFSGGYTF.

The chain couples TRBV27 to TRBJ1-2, with TRBD1 matching 11 bases. The V and J ends lost 5 bases and 6 bases, in that order; junction bases with no gene match: 14. The CDR3 runs 17 residues. Germline CDR1 and CDR2: MNHEY and SMNVEV (reference sequence). CDR3 DNA: TGTGCCAGCAGTCACCGAGTTGGGACAGGGGGTGGCGATGGCTACACCTTC. As protein: CASSHRVGTGGGDGYTF.

V usage is TRBV10-3 and J usage is TRBJ2-5; 11 bases are a match to TRBD2. Losses at the gene ends were 3 bases for V and 5 bases for J; bases not matched to a gene: 8. The CDR3 is made up of 16 amino acids. Germline assignment: CDR1 ENHRY and CDR2 SYGVKD. The CDR3 sequence: CAISDLTSGSKETQYF. In DNA form, the CDR3 reads TGTGCCATCAGTGATTTAACTAGCGGGAGTAAGGAGACCCAGTACTTC.

This clonotype appeared a few times. The V and J genes are TRBV11-2 and TRBJ2-5; D gene ambiguous. The CDR3 extends over 11 amino acids. In germline, CDR1 is SGHAT, CDR2 FQNNGV. V was clipped by 3 bases and J by 7 bases, with 6 bases between them. The chain's CDR3 is CASSFGLTQYF. CDR3 nucleotides: TGTGCCAGCAGCTTCGGCCTGACCCAGTACTTC.

The CDR3 loop reads CASSLGTGQGNEKLFF. The CDR3, as DNA: TGTGCCAGCAGCTTGGGTACGGGACAGGGTAATGAAAAACTGTTTTTT. This chain uses TRBV5-4 with TRBJ1-4, with 9 bases lining up with TRBD1. The CDR3 totals 16 residues. After removal of 0 bases from V and 4 bases from J, the junction contained 4 bases not matched to a gene. Germline CDR1 SGHNT, CDR2 YYREEE (reference sequence).

The V and J genes are TRBV18 and TRBJ2-3; D uncertain. Germline V gene sequence: CDR1 KGHSH, CDR2 LQKENI. V was shortened by 4 bases and J by 3 bases, with 5 bases between the two germline ends. This CDR3 region has 12 residues. The CDR3 coding sequence is TGTGCCAGCTCACAACAGACAGATACGCAGTATTTT. It is translated as CASSQQTDTQYF.

J is TRBJ2-1 and V is TRBV7-9; 8 bases agree with TRBD1. The CDR3 is made up of 15 amino acids. In germline, CDR1 is SEHNR, CDR2 FQNEAQ (reference sequence). V was pared by 5 bases and J by 2 bases, with 5 bases of the junction left unmatched. CDR3 amino acids: CASSLGQATYNEQFF. The CDR3 region has the DNA TGTGCCAGCAGCCTGGGACAGGCGACCTACAATGAGCAGTTCTTC.

As DNA, the CDR3 is TGCAGTGCAACCAAGAGGACTAGCGGGACCACAGATACGCAGTATTTT. It codes for CSATKRTSGTTDTQYF. J is TRBJ2-3 and V is TRBV20-1; 12 nucleotides line up with TRBD2. V shed 6 bases, J shed 2 bases, and the junction held 9 bases outside the gene matches. This CDR3 is built from 16 residues. Per germline, CDR1 DFQATT and CDR2 SNEGSKA (reference sequence).